The T cell receptor beta chain described here comes from a study of blood T cell repertoires in COVID-19. The overall study: The analysed material was cDNA or gDNA that came from T cells, B-cell-depleted T cells, or PBMCs.

This study enrolled people aged about 18 to 90 from roughly 22 US geographic areas. Cohorts were determined from participant-reported clinical history. Recovery among Cohort 3 donors was established by two negative PCRs, clearance, or symptom resolution. The repertoire was sequenced with immunoSEQ multiplex PCR; TCRdb's copy has only in-frame clones and lacks some. The profile shows some 170,000 clones, approximately 80% of them singletons. The J segment lost 2 bases and the V segment lost 4 bases, leaving 5 bases of the junction unmatched. Germline assignment: CDR1 MDHEN and CDR2 SYDVKM. The length of the CDR3 is 15 residues.

The chain uses TRBV28 and TRBJ2-5; 9 bases are a match to TRBD2. The specimen was PBMCs or T cells enriched from blood (not recorded which). The sequence was obtained from a man over 45 who had recovered from COVID-19. Here the CDR3 reads CASSSASGGQETQYF. CDR3 DNA: TGTGCCAGCAGTTCCGCGAGCGGGGGGCAAGAGACCCAGTACTTC.